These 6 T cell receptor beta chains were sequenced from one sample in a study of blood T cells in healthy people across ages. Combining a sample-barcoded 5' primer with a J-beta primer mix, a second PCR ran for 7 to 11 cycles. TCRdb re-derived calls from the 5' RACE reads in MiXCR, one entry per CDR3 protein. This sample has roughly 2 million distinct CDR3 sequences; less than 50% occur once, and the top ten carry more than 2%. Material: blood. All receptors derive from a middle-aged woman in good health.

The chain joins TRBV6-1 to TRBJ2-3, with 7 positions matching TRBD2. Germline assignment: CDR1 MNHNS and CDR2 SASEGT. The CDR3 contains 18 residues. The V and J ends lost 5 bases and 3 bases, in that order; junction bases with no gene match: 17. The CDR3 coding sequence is TGTGCCAGCAGTCCCCCCACATTCTGGGGAGGGTCGACAGATACGCAGTATTTT. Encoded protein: CASSPPTFWGGSTDTQYF.

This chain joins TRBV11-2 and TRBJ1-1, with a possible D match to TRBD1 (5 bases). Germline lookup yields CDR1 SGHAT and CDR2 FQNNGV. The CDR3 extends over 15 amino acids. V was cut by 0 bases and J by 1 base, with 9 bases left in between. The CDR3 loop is CASSLEAGWNTEAFF. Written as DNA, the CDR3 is TGTGCCAGCAGCTTAGAGGCAGGGTGGAACACTGAAGCTTTCTTT.

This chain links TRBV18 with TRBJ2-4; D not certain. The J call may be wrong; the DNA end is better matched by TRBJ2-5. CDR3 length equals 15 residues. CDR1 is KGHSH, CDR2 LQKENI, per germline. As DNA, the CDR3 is TGTGCCAGCTCACGAGGTCAGTCCGGGCTGCAGACCCAGTACTTC. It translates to CASSRGQSGLQTQYF.

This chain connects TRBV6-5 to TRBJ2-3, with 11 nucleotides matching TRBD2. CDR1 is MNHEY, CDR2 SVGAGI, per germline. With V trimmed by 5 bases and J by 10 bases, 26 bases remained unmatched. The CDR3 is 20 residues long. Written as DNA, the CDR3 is TGTGCCAGCAGTCACCTGGGCCTCACTAGCGGGGGCCCCCTGGGAAGTTCGCAGTATTTT. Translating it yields CASSHLGLTSGGPLGSSQYF.

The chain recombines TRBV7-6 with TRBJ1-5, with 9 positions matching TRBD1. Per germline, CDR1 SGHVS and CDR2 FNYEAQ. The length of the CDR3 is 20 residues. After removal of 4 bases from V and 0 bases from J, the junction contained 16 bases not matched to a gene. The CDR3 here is CASSSSPRDRALPSNQPQHF. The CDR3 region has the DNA TGTGCCAGCAGCTCCTCGCCTAGGGACAGGGCTCTACCTAGCAATCAGCCCCAGCATTTT.

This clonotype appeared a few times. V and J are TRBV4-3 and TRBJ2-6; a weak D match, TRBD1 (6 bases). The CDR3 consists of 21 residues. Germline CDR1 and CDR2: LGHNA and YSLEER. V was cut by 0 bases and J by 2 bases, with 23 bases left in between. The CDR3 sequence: CASSQDIPRRGVNPGANVLTF. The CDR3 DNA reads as TGCGCCAGCAGCCAAGACATCCCCCGCAGGGGTGTAAACCCTGGGGCCAACGTCCTGACTTTC.